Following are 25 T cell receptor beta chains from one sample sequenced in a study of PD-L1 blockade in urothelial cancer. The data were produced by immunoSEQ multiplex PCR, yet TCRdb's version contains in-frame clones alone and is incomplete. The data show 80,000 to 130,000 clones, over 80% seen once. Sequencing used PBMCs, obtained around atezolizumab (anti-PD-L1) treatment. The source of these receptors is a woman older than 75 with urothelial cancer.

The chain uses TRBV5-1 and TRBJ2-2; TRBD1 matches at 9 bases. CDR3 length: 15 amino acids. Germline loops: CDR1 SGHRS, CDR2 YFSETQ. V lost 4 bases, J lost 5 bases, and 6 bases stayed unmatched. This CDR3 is CASSPRTGETGELFF. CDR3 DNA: TGCGCCAGCAGCCCGAGGACAGGGGAAACCGGGGAGCTGTTTTTT.

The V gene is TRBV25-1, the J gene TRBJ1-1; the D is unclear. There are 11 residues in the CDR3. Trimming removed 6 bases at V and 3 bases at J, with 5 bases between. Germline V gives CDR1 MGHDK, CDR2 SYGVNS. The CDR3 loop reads CASSPDTEAFF. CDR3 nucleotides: TGTGCCAGCAGCCCGGACACTGAAGCTTTCTTT.

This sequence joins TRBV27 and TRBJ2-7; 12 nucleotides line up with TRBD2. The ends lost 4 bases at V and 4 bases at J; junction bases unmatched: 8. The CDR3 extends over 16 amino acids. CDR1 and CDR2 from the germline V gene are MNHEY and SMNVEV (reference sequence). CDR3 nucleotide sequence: TGTGCCAGCAGTTCGGAACTAGCGGGAGGAAGATACGAGCAGTACTTC. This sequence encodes CASSSELAGGRYEQYF.

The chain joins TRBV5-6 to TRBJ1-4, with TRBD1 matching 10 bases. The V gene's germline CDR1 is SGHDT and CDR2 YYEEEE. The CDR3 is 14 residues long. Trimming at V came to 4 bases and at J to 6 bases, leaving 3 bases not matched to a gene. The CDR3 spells CASSLGTGDEKLFF. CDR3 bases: TGTGCCAGCAGCCTCGGGACAGGGGATGAAAAACTGTTTTTT.

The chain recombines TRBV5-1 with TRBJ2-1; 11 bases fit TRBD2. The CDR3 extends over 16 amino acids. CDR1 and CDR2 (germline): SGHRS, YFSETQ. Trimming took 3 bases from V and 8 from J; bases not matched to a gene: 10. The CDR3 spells CASSSPGLADPDEQFF. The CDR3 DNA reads TGCGCCAGCAGCTCCCCGGGACTAGCGGACCCCGATGAGCAGTTCTTC.

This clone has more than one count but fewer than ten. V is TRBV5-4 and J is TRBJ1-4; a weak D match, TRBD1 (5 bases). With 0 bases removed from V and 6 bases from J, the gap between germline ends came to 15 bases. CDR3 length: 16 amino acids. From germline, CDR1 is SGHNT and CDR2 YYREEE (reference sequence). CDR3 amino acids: CASSLGAGTLDEKLFF. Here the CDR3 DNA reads TGTGCCAGCAGCTTGGGGGCGGGGACGTTGGATGAAAAACTGTTTTTT.

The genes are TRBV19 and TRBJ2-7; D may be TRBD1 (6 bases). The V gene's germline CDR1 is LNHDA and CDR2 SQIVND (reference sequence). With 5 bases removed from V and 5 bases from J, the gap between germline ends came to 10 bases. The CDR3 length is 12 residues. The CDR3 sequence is CASSSGADEQYF. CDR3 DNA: TGTGCCAGTAGTTCAGGGGCGGACGAGCAGTACTTC.

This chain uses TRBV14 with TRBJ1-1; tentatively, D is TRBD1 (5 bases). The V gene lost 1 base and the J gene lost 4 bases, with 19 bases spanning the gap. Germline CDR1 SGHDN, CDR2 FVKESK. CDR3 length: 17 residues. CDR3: CASSQGRGRGSGTEAFF. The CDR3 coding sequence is TGTGCCAGCAGCCAAGGCCGTGGAAGGGGCTCAGGCACTGAAGCTTTCTTT.

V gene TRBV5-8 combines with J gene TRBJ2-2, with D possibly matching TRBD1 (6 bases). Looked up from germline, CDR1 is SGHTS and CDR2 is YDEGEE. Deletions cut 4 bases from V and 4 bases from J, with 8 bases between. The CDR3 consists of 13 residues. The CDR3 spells CASSEDSTGELFF. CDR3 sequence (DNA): TGTGCCAGCAGCGAGGACAGCACCGGGGAGCTGTTTTTT.

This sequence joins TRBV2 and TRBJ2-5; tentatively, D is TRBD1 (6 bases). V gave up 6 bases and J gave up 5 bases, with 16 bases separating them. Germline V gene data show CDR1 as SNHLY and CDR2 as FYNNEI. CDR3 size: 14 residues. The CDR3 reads CASRVGQPGETQYF. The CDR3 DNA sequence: TGTGCCAGCAGGGTAGGACAGCCGGGTGAGACCCAGTACTTC.

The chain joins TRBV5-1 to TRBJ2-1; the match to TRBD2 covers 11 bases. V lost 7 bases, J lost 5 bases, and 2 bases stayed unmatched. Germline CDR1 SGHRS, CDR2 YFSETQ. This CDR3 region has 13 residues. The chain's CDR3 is CASGTSGNNEQFF. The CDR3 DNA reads TGCGCCAGCGGGACTAGCGGAAACAATGAGCAGTTCTTC.

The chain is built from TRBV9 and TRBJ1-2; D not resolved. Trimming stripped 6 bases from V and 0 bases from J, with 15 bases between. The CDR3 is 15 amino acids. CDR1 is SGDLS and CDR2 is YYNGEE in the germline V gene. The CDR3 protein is CASTREGRANYGYTF. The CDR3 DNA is TGTGCCAGCACCCGGGAGGGCAGAGCTAACTATGGCTACACCTTC.

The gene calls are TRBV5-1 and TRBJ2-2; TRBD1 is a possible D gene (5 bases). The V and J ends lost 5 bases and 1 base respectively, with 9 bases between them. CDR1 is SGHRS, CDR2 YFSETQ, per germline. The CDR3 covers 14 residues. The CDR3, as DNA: TGCGCCAGCAGGCCAGGACAGAACACCGGGGAGCTGTTTTTT. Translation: CASRPGQNTGELFF.

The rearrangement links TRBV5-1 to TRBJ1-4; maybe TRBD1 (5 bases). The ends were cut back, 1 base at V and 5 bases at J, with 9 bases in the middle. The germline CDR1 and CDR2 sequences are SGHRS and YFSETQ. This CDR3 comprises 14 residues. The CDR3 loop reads CASSLTGLNEKLFF. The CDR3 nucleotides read TGCGCCAGCAGCTTGACAGGACTAAATGAAAAACTGTTTTTT.

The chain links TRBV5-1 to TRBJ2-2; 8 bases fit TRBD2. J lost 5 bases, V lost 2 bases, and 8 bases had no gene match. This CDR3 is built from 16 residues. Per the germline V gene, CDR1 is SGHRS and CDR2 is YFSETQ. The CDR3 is CASSFRTGGGTGELFF. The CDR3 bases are TGCGCCAGCAGCTTCCGGACGGGAGGGGGTACCGGGGAGCTGTTTTTT.

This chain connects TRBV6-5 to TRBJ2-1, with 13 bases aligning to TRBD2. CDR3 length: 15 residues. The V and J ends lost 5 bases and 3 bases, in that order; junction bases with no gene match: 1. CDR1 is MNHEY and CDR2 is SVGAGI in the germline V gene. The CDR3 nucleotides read TGTGCCAGCAGTCGGACTAGCGGGGGCTACAATGAGCAGTTCTTC. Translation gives CASSRTSGGYNEQFF.

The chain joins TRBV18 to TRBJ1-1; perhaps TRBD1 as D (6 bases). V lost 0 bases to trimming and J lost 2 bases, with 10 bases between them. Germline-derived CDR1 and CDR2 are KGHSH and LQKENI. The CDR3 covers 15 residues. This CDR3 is CASSPPLGQNTEAFF. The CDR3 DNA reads TGTGCCAGCTCACCACCGTTGGGACAAAACACTGAAGCTTTCTTT.

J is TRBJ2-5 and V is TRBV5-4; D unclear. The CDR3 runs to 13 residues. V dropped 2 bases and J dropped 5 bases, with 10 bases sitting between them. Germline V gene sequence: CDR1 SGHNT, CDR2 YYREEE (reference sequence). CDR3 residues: CASSFGSVETQYF. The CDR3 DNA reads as TGTGCCAGCAGCTTCGGCAGCGTCGAGACCCAGTACTTC.

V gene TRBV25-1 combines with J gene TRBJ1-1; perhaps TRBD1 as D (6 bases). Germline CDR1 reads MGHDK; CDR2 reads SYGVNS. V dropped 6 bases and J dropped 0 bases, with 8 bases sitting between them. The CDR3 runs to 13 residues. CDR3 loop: CASRDSLNTEAFF. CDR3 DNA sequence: TGTGCCAGCAGGGACAGCCTGAACACTGAAGCTTTCTTT.

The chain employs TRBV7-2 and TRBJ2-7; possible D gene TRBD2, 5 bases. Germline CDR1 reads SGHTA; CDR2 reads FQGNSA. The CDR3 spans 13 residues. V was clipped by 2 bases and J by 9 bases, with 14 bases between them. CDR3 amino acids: CASSLLGSEGQYF. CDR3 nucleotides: TGTGCCAGCAGCTTACTGGGATCTGAGGGGCAGTACTTC.

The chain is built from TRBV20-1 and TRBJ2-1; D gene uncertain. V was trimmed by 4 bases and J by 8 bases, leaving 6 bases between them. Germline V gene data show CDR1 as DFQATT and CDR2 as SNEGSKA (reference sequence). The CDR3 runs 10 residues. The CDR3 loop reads CSATRYEQFF. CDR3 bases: TGCAGTGCTACCCGGTATGAGCAGTTCTTC.

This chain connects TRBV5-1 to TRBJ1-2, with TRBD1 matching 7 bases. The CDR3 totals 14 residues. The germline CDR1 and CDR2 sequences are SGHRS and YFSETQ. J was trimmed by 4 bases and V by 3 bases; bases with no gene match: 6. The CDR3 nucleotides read TGCGCCAGCAGCTCGGGACAGAGTTTCTATGGCTACACCTTC. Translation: CASSSGQSFYGYTF. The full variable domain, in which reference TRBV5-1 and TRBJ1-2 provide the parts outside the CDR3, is KAGVTQTPRYLIKTRGQQVTLSCSPISGHRSVSWYQQTPGQGLQFLFEYFSETQRNKGNFPGRFSGRQFSNSRSEMNVSTLELGDSALYLCASSSGQSFYGYTFGSGTRLTVV.

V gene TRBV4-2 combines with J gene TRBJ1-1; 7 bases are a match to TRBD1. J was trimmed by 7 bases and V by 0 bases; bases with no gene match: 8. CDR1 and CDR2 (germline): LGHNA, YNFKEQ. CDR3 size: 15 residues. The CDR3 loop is CASSQDPEGALEAFF. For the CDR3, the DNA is TGTGCCAGCAGCCAAGACCCCGAGGGGGCACTTGAAGCTTTCTTT.

This CDR3 reads CASSTGTSGRVETQYF. The CDR3 nucleotides are TGCGCCAGCAGCACAGGGACTAGCGGGAGAGTAGAGACCCAGTACTTC. The chain links TRBV5-1 to TRBJ2-5; TRBD2 matches 14 bases. V shed 4 bases and J 4 bases; nucleotides not matched to a gene: 6. CDR1 and CDR2 (germline): SGHRS, YFSETQ. CDR3 length equals 16 residues.

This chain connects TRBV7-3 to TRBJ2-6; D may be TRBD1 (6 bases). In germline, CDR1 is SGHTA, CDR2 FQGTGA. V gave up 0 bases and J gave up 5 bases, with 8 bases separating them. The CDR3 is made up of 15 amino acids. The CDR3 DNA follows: TGTGCCAGCAGCTTAACCGGACAGAGGGCCAACGTCCTGACTTTC. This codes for CASSLTGQRANVLTF.